Described below is a single TCR beta chain sequence and its context. Per the germline V gene, CDR1 is GTSNPN and CDR2 is SVGIG (reference sequence). CDR3 size: 12 residues. The germline V and J ends were trimmed by 0 bases and 9 bases, with 12 bases remaining between them. Original analysis: Scientists estimated how many nucleated cells there were by amplifying reference gene primers. Sequencing used immunoSEQ multiplex PCR; TCRdb keeps in-frame clones, though not all of them. V and J calls and clone size follow that table, whereas D and trimming were derived from the DNA. The sample holds about 95,000 clones; 65% to 85% are singletons and the top ten take nearly 25%. This entry is derived from a study of blood T cell repertoires in COVID-19. Study at large: The United States, Italy and Spain provided the acute and convalescent COVID-19 samples. T cells, B-cell-depleted T cells, or PBMCs provided the cDNA or gDNA that served as material.

Sequencing used peripheral blood. The receptor was isolated from an elderly man with active or convalescent COVID-19. The chain recombines TRBV30 with TRBJ2-7; D call uncertain. CDR3 protein: CAWSVQQVGQYF. CDR3 in DNA: TGTGCCTGGAGTGTTCAGCAGGTGGGGCAGTACTTC.